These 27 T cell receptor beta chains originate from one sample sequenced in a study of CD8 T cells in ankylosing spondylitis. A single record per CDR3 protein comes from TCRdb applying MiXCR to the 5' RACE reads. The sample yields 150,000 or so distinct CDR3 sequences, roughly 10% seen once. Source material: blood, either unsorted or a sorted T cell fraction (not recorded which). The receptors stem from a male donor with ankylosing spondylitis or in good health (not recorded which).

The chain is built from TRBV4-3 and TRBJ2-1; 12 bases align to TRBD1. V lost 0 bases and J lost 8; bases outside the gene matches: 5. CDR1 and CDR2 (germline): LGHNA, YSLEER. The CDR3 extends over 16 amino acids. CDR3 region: CASSQDVGTGGYEQFF. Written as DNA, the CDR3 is TGCGCCAGCAGCCAAGATGTAGGGACAGGGGGCTATGAGCAGTTCTTC.

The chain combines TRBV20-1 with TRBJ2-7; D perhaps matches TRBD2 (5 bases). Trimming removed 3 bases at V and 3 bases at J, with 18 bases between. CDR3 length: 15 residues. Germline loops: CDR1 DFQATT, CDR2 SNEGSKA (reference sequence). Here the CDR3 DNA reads TGCAGTGCTAGCTCGGGATTCGACGCTTACTACGAGCAGTACTTC. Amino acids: CSASSGFDAYYEQYF.

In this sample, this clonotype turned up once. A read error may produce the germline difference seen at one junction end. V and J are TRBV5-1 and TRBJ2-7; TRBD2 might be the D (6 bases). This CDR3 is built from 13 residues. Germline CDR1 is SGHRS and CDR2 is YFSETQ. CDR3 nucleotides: TGCGCCAGCAGCTTGGCGGGGGAGGATACCAGTCACTTC. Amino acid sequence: CASSLAGEDTSHF.

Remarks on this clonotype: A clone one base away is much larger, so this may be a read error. The CDR3 reads CSAQGLAGGREQHF. The CDR3 coding sequence is TGCAGTGCTCAGGGACTAGCGGGGGGAAGGGAGCAGCACTTC. This chain connects TRBV20-1 to TRBJ2-7; 15 nucleotides line up with TRBD2. Germline loops: CDR1 DFQATT, CDR2 SNEGSKA (reference sequence). The CDR3 is 14 amino acids.

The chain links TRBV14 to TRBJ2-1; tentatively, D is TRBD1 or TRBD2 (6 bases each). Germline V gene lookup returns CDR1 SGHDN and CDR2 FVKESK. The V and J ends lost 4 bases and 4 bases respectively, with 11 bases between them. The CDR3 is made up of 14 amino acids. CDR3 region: CASSRGRGYNEQFF. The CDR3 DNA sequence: TGTGCCAGCAGCCGGGGGCGGGGTTACAATGAGCAGTTCTTC.

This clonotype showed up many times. The DNA for the CDR3 is TGTGCCAGCGGAACAGGGGTCTATGGCTACACCTTC. This encodes CASGTGVYGYTF. This sequence joins TRBV27 and TRBJ1-2; 7 bases match TRBD1. Per germline, CDR1 MNHEY and CDR2 SMNVEV (reference sequence). The CDR3 extends over 12 amino acids. The ends lost 8 bases at V and 4 bases at J; junction bases unmatched: 4.

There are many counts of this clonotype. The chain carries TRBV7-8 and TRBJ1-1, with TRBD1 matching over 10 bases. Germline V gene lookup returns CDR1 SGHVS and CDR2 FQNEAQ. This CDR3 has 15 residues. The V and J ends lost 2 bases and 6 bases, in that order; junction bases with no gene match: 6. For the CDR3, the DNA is TGTGCCAGCAGCTTATTTGGGGACAGGGGATCTGAAGCTTTCTTT. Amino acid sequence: CASSLFGDRGSEAFF.

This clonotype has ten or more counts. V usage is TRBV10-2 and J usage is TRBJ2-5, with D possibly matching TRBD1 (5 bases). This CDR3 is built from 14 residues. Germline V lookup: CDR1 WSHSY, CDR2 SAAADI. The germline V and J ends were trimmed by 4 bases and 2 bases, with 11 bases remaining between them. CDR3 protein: CASSVSGRQETQYF. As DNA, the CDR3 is TGCGCCAGCAGTGTTTCAGGGCGGCAAGAGACCCAGTACTTC.

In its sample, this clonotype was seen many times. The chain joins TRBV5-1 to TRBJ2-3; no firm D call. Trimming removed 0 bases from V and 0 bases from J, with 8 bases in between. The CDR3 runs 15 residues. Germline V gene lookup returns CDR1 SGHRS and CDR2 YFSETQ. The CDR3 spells CASSLDPSSTDTQYF. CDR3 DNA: TGCGCCAGCAGCTTGGACCCTTCTAGCACAGATACGCAGTATTTT.

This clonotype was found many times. CDR3 DNA sequence: TGTGCCAGCACCGCGGTGACTGAAGCTTTCTTT. This codes for CASTAVTEAFF. The chain carries TRBV6-6 and TRBJ1-1; D call uncertain. Germline CDR1 and CDR2: MNHNY and SVGAGI (reference sequence). V was clipped by 7 bases and J by 5 bases, with 8 bases between them. This CDR3 spans 11 amino acids.

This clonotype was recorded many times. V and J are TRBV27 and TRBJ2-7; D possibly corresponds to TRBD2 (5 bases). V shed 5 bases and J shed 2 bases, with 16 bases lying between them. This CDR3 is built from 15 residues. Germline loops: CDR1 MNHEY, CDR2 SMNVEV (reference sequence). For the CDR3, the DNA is TGTGCCAGCAGTATCAGAGGGAACTCCGCCTACGAGCAGTACTTC. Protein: CASSIRGNSAYEQYF.

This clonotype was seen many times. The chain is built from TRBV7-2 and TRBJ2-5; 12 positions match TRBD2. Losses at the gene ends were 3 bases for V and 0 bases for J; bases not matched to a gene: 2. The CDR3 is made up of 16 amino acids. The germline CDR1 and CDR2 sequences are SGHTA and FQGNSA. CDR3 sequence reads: CASSFTSGGYQETQYF. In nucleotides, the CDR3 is TGTGCCAGCAGCTTTACTAGCGGGGGGTACCAAGAGACCCAGTACTTC.

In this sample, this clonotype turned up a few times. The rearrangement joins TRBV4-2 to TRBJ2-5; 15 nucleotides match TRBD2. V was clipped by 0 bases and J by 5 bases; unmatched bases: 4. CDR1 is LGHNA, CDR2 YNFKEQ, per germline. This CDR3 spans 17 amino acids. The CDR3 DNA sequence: TGTGCCAGCAGCCAAGAGGGACTAGCGGGAGGTGGCGAGACCCAGTACTTC. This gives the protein CASSQEGLAGGGETQYF.

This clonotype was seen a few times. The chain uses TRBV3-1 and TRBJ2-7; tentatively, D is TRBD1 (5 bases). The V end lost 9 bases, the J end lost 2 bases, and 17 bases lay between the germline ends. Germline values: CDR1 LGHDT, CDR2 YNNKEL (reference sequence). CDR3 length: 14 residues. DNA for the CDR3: TGTGCCAGTGGTCAGGGCGCATTTACCTACGAGCAGTACTTC. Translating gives CASGQGAFTYEQYF.

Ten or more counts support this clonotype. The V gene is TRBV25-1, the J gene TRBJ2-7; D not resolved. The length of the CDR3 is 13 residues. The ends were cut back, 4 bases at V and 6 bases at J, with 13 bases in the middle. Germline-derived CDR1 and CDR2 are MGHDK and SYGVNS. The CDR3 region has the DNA TGTGCCAGCAGTGGGAAGGGATTCAGCGAGCAGTACTTC. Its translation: CASSGKGFSEQYF.

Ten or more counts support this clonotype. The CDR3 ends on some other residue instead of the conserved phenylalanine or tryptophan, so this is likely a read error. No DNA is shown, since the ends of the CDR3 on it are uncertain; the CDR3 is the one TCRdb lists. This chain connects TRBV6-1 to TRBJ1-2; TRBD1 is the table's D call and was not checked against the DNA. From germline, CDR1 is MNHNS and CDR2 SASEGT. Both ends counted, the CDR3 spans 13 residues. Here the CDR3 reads CASSEPGQGAPVL.

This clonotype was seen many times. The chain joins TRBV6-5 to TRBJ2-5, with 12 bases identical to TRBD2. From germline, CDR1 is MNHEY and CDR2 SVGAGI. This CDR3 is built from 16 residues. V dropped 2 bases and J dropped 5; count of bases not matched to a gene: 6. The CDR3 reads CASSYTTSGRWETQYF. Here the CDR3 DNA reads TGTGCCAGCAGTTACACGACTAGCGGGAGATGGGAGACCCAGTACTTC.

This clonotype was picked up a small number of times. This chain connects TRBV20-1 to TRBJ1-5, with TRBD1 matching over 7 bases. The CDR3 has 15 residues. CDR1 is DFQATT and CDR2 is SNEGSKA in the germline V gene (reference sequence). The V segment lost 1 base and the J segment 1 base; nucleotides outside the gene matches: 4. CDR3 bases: TGCAGTGCTAGAGTCACAGGGGCGAGCAATCAGCCCCAGCATTTT. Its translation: CSARVTGASNQPQHF.

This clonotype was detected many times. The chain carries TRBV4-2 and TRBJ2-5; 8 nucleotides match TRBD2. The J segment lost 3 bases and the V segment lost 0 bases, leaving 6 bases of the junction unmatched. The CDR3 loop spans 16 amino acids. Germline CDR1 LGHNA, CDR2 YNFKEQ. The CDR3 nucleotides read TGTGCCAGCAGCCAAGAAGCCGAGCGGGAGAAAGAGACCCAGTACTTC. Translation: CASSQEAEREKETQYF.

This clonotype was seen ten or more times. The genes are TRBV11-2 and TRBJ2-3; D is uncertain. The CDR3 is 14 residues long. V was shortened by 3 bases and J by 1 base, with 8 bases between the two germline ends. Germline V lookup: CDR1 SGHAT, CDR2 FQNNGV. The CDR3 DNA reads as TGTGCCAGCAGCTTGGCTTGGCGCACAGATACGCAGTATTTT. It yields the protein CASSLAWRTDTQYF.

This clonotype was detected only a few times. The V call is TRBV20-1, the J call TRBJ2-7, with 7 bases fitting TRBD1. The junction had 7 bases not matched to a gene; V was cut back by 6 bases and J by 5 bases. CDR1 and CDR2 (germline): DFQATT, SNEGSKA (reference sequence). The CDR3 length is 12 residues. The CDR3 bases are TGCAGTGCGAGCAATGACAGGGACGAGCAGTACTTC. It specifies CSASNDRDEQYF.

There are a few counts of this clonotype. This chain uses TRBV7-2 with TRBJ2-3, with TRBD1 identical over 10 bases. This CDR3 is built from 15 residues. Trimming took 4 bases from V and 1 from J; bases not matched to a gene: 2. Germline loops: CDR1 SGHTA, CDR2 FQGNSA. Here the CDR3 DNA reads TGTGCCAGCAGCTCTGACAGGGGGCGCACAGATACGCAGTATTTT. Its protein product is CASSSDRGRTDTQYF.

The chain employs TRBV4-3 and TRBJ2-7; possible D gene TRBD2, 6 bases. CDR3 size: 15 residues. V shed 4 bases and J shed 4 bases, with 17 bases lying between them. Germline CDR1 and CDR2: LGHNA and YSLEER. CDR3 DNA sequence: TGCGCCAGCAGCCGGGTTGCGGGGTATGCTTACGAGCAGTACTTC. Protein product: CASSRVAGYAYEQYF.

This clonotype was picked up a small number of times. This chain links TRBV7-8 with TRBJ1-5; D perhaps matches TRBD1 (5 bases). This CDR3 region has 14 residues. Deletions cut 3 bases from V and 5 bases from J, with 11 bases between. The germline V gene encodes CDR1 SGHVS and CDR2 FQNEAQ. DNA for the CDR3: TGTGCCAGCAGCTTTAGTACCAGGGATCAGCCCCAGCATTTT. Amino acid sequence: CASSFSTRDQPQHF.

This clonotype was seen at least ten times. The CDR3 coding sequence is TGTGCCAGCAGTTTATCGGGATTCTCCATCGAGCAGTACTTC. This encodes CASSLSGFSIEQYF. The chain combines TRBV27 with TRBJ2-7; D gene uncertain. The V gene lost 0 bases and the J gene lost 6 bases, with 12 bases spanning the gap. Germline CDR1 is MNHEY and CDR2 is SMNVEV (reference sequence). This CDR3 has 14 amino acids.

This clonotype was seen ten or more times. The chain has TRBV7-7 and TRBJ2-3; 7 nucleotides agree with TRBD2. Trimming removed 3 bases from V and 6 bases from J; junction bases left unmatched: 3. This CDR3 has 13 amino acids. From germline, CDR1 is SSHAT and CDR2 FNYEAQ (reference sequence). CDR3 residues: CASSFGEGDTQYF. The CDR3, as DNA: TGTGCCAGCAGCTTCGGGGAGGGTGATACGCAGTATTTT.

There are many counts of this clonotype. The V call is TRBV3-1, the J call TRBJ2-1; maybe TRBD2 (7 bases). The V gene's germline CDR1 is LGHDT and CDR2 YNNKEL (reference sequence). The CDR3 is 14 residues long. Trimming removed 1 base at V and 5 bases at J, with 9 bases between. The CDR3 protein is CASSQVGGHNEQFF. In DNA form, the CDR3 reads TGTGCCAGCAGCCAAGTGGGGGGGCACAATGAGCAGTTCTTC.